The 23 T cell receptor beta chains below were found in one sample sequenced in a study of OX40 agonist ivuxolimab in advanced cancers. Sequencing was performed with immunoSEQ multiplex PCR; in TCRdb, only in-frame clones are kept and a portion is missing. The sample lists about 64,000 clones; 85% were seen once. This specimen was CD4+ or CD8+ T cells sorted from blood, taken in a trial of the OX40 agonist ivuxolimab. All receptors come from an adult with an advanced solid tumor such as melanoma, head and neck, liver or kidney cancer.

The chain employs TRBV5-4 and TRBJ2-6; D may be TRBD1 (5 bases). Germline-derived CDR1 and CDR2 are SGHNT and YYREEE (reference sequence). CDR3 length: 15 residues. V was shortened by 0 bases and J by 2 bases, with 6 bases between the two germline ends. CDR3 DNA: TGTGCCAGCAGCTTGGAACAGGCTGGGGCCAACGTCCTGACTTTC. This encodes CASSLEQAGANVLTF.

This sequence joins TRBV4-2 and TRBJ2-3; D may be TRBD1 (6 bases). The germline V gene has CDR1 LGHNA and CDR2 YNFKEQ. The germline V and J ends were trimmed by 1 base and 0 bases, with 8 bases remaining between them. The CDR3 is made up of 15 amino acids. The CDR3 spells CASSQGQASTDTQYF. The CDR3 nucleotides read TGTGCCAGCAGCCAAGGACAGGCTAGCACAGATACGCAGTATTTT.

The chain has TRBV27 and TRBJ2-7, with a possible D match to TRBD2 (6 bases). Germline CDR1 reads MNHEY; CDR2 reads SMNVEV (reference sequence). This CDR3 contains 14 residues. Trimming left V 5 bases short and J 1 base short, with 12 bases between. CDR3 in amino acids: CASSPYGGSYEQYF. The CDR3 DNA follows: TGTGCCAGCAGTCCGTACGGGGGTTCCTACGAGCAGTACTTC.

The V gene is TRBV7-2, the J gene TRBJ1-5; D perhaps matches TRBD1 (6 bases). V lost 1 base, J lost 7 bases, and 11 bases lay in between. Germline V gene lookup returns CDR1 SGHTA and CDR2 FQGNSA. The CDR3 sequence is 14 residues long. The DNA for the CDR3 is TGTGCCAGCAGCTTAGTGGGGGCTTGGCAGCCCCAGCATTTT. It translates to CASSLVGAWQPQHF.

This clone was counted a single time. V gene TRBV29-1 combines with J gene TRBJ1-2; tentatively, D is TRBD1 (5 bases). There are 14 residues in the CDR3. Germline V gene sequence: CDR1 SQVTM, CDR2 ANQGSEA. The V gene lost 1 base and the J gene lost 7 bases, with 16 bases spanning the gap. The CDR3 is CSVEGDDYGGGYTF. In nucleotides, the CDR3 is TGCAGCGTTGAAGGGGACGACTATGGGGGTGGCTACACCTTC.

The chain recombines TRBV7-8 with TRBJ1-2; 7 nucleotides agree with TRBD1. J lost 8 bases, V lost 5 bases, and 11 bases had no gene match. The CDR3 is 14 residues long. CDR1 and CDR2 (germline): SGHVS, FQNEAQ. The CDR3 coding sequence is TGTGCCAGCAGCCCGATGGTAGGGGGCCGGGGCTACACCTTC. As protein: CASSPMVGGRGYTF.

This rearrangement joins TRBV6-1 to TRBJ2-7, with 8 bases that match TRBD2. Trimming removed 1 base from V and 5 bases from J; junction bases left unmatched: 7. The germline CDR1 and CDR2 sequences are MNHNS and SASEGT. This CDR3 has 15 residues. The CDR3 DNA reads TGTGCCAGCAGTGAAGAAGTCGGGAGGGGCCACGAGCAGTACTTC. Protein sequence: CASSEEVGRGHEQYF.

This clone was picked up many times. CDR3 DNA sequence: TGTGCCAGCAGCTTATCGCAGGGGGCGACCGGGGAGCTGTTTTTT. Its translation: CASSLSQGATGELFF. This chain uses TRBV7-3 with TRBJ2-2, with 8 bases identical to TRBD1. Trimming at V came to 2 bases and at J to 5 bases, leaving 4 bases not matched to a gene. In germline, CDR1 is SGHTA, CDR2 FQGTGA. The CDR3 sequence is 15 residues long.

CDR3 nucleotides: TGTGCCAGTAGTATTCGACGGGGGGGCCCCTCAGATACGCAGTATTTT. Amino acids: CASSIRRGGPSDTQYF. J is TRBJ2-3 and V is TRBV19, with 8 bases lining up with TRBD2. The CDR3 has 16 amino acids. From germline, CDR1 is LNHDA and CDR2 SQIVND (reference sequence). V shed 3 bases, J shed 4 bases, and the junction held 9 bases outside the gene matches.

This clone is termed medium-sized. The chain has TRBV28 and TRBJ1-1, with D perhaps TRBD1 (6 bases). CDR1 MDHEN and CDR2 SYDVKM come from the germline V gene. This CDR3 contains 16 residues. Deletions cut 3 bases from V and 6 bases from J, with 20 bases between. The CDR3 DNA follows: TGTGCCAGCAGTTTTAATCAGGGGCGACTGTTCCCTGAAGCTTTCTTT. Translation gives CASSFNQGRLFPEAFF.

The chain recombines TRBV6-7 with TRBJ2-3; unclear D gene. TRBV6-7 is classed as an ORF, of uncertain function. Trimming pared 2 bases from V and 0 bases from J, leaving 9 bases between. This CDR3 spans 15 amino acids. The chain's CDR3 is CASSYPTGSTDTQYF. CDR3 coding DNA: TGTGCCAGCAGTTACCCCACCGGAAGCACAGATACGCAGTATTTT.

This clone has a single count. The J gene is TRBJ2-7, the V gene TRBV6-5; D might be TRBD1 (6 bases). Trimming stripped 4 bases from V and 4 bases from J, with 17 bases between. This CDR3 region has 15 residues. Germline values: CDR1 MNHEY, CDR2 SVGAGI. The CDR3 DNA sequence: TGTGCCAGCAGTTTCCTTGGGGGCGGTGCATACGAGCAGTACTTC. This sequence encodes CASSFLGGGAYEQYF.

This clone was picked up one time. The chain couples TRBV4-1 to TRBJ2-3, with TRBD2 as a possible D gene (6 bases). The germline V gene encodes CDR1 MGHRA and CDR2 YSYEKL. The CDR3 loop spans 16 amino acids. The V end was cut by 5 bases, the J end by 5 bases, with 20 bases between. The CDR3, as DNA: TGCGCCAGCAGCTCTAGAGCGGGTACACCAGGAGATACGCAGTATTTT. As protein: CASSSRAGTPGDTQYF.

The V call is TRBV6-6, the J call TRBJ1-1; D might be TRBD1 (6 bases). Trimming took off 3 bases at V and 3 bases at J, with 11 bases between the two ends. The CDR3 runs 14 residues. The germline gives CDR1 MNHNY, CDR2 SVGAGI (reference sequence). DNA for the CDR3: TGTGCCAGCAGTTATGGGGGGCTGGACACTGAAGCTTTCTTT. Its translation: CASSYGGLDTEAFF.

V is TRBV7-2 and J is TRBJ2-2, with D maybe TRBD1 (5 bases). The V gene lost 5 bases and the J gene lost 0 bases, with 13 bases spanning the gap. This CDR3 contains 16 residues. Germline V gene lookup returns CDR1 SGHTA and CDR2 FQGNSA. The DNA of the CDR3 is TGTGCCAGCAGCCCGACGTGGGGCCCGAACACCGGGGAGCTGTTTTTT. Its translation: CASSPTWGPNTGELFF. The variable domain in full, with the rest retrieved from reference TRBV7-2 and TRBJ2-2, is GAGVSQSPSNKVTEKGKDVELRCDPISGHTALYWYRQSLGQGLEFLIYFQGNSAPDKSGLPSDRFSAERTGGSVSTLTIQRTQQEDSAVYLCASSPTWGPNTGELFFGEGSRLTVL.

V usage is TRBV5-1 and J usage is TRBJ1-1; the D is unclear. Germline V CDR1 and CDR2: SGHRS, YFSETQ. The V end was cut by 1 base, the J end by 7 bases, with 11 bases between. This CDR3 has 13 residues. CDR3 bases: TGCGCCAGCAGCTTGAGCAATAGCGGTGAAGCTTTCTTT. Protein: CASSLSNSGEAFF.

This clone was found once. The genes are TRBV12-2 and TRBJ1-3; the tabulated D call, TRBD1, remains unverified against the DNA. TRBV12-2 is deemed a pseudogene. The CDR3 loop spans 17 amino acids. This CDR3 reads CASHIRDSDYSGNTIYF. CDR3 DNA: TGTGCAAGTCACATTAGGGACAGCGACTACTCTGGAAACACCATATATTTT.

The V and J genes are TRBV5-1 and TRBJ1-2; D might be TRBD1 (5 bases). The CDR3 is made up of 14 amino acids. The germline CDR1 and CDR2 sequences are SGHRS and YFSETQ. The V end lost 4 bases, the J end lost 0 bases, and 10 bases lay between the germline ends. In DNA, the CDR3 is TGCGCCAGCAGCGCCCGGGGCACTAACTATGGCTACACCTTC. It specifies CASSARGTNYGYTF.

This chain joins TRBV28 and TRBJ2-1; D is unresolved. The CDR3 contains 12 residues. Germline CDR1 is MDHEN and CDR2 is SYDVKM. Trimming left V 5 bases short and J 7 bases short, with 9 bases between. This chain's CDR3 is CASSASLNEQFF. DNA of the CDR3: TGTGCCAGCAGTGCCAGCCTGAATGAGCAGTTCTTC.

The V and J genes are TRBV10-1 and TRBJ1-2; no reliable D call. Germline-derived CDR1 and CDR2 are WNHNN and SYGVQD (reference sequence). This CDR3 region has 13 residues. Between the trimmed V and J ends, which lost 8 bases and 4 bases, there was a span of 14 bases. The CDR3 sequence is CASQQKSPYGYTF. Written as DNA, the CDR3 is TGCGCCAGCCAACAGAAGTCTCCCTATGGCTACACCTTC.

J is TRBJ1-2 and V is TRBV6-5, with a possible D match to TRBD1 (5 bases). This CDR3 region has 14 residues. Deletions cut 2 bases from V and 3 bases from J, with 10 bases between. CDR1 is MNHEY and CDR2 is SVGAGI in the germline V gene. The CDR3 protein is CASSYGGRDYGYTF. The CDR3 bases are TGTGCCAGCAGTTACGGGGGACGAGACTATGGCTACACCTTC.

V and J are TRBV2 and TRBJ1-5; no definite D call. Trimming shortened V by 6 bases and J by 6 bases, and 18 bases separated the two germline ends. Germline V CDR1 and CDR2: SNHLY, FYNNEI. CDR3 length: 15 residues. CDR3 region: CASSLGSQLSQPQHF. CDR3 in DNA: TGTGCCAGCAGCCTCGGTAGCCAGCTCAGTCAGCCCCAGCATTTT. The complete variable domain, with remaining parts taken from reference TRBV2 and TRBJ1-5, reads EPEVTQTPSHQVTQMGQEVILRCVPISNHLYFYWYRQILGQKVEFLVSFYNNEISEKSEIFDDQFSVERPDGSNFTLKIRSTKLEDSAMYFCASSLGSQLSQPQHFGDGTRLSIL.

This clone showed up just once. The rearrangement joins TRBV5-6 to TRBJ2-6; a weak D match, TRBD1 (5 bases). The V end was cut by 4 bases, the J end by 0 bases, with 11 bases between. Germline CDR1 is SGHDT and CDR2 is YYEEEE. CDR3 length: 16 amino acids. CDR3: CASSDLQDSGANVLTF. CDR3 nucleotides: TGTGCCAGCAGCGACCTACAGGACTCTGGGGCCAACGTCCTGACTTTC.